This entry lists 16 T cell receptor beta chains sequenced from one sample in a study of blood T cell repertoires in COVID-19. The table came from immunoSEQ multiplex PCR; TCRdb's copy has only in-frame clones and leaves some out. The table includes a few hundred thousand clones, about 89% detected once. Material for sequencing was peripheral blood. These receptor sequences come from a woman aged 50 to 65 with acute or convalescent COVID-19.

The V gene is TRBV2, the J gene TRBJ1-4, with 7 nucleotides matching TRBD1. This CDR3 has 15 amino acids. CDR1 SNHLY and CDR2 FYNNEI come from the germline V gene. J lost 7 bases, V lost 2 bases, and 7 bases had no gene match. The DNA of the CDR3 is TGTGCCAGCAGTGAATTCAGAGGGGGCGGTGAAAAACTGTTTTTT. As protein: CASSEFRGGGEKLFF.

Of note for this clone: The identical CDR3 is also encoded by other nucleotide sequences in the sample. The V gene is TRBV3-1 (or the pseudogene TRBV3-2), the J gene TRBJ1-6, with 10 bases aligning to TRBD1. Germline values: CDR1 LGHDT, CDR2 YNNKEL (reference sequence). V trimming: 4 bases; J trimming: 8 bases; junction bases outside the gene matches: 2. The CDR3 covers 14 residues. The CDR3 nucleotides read TGTGCCAGCAGCCTCGGACAGGGGGATTCACCCCTCCACTTT. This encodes CASSLGQGDSPLHF.

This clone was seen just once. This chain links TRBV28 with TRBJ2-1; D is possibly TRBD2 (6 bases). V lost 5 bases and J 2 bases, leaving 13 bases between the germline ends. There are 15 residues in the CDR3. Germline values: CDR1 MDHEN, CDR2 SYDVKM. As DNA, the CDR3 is TGTGCCAGCAGTAAAGGAGGGCCCACCTACAATGAGCAGTTCTTC. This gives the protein CASSKGGPTYNEQFF.

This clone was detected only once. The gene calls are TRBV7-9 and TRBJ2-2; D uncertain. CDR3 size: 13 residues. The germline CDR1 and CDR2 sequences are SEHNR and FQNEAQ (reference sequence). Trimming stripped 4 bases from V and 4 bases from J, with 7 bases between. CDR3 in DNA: TGTGCCAGCAGCTGGTGGAGCACCGGGGAGCTGTTTTTT. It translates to CASSWWSTGELFF. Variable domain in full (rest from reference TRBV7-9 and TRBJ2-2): DTGVSQNPRHKITKRGQNVTFRCDPISEHNRLYWYRQTLGQGPEFLTYFQNEAQLEKSRLLSDRFSAERPKGSFSTLEIQRTEQGDSAMYLCASSWWSTGELFFGEGSRLTVL.

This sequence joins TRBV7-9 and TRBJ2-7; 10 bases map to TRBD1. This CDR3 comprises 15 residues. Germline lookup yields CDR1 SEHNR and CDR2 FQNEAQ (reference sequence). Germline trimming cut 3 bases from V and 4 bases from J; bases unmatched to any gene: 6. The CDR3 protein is CASSFHDRGLYEQYF. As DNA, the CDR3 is TGTGCCAGCAGCTTCCACGACAGGGGGCTGTACGAGCAGTACTTC.

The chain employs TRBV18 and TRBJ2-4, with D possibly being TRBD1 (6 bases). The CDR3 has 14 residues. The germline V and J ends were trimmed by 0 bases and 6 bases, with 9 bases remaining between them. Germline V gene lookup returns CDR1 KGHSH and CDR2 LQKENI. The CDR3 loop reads CASSPPLRGNIQYF. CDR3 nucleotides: TGTGCCAGCTCACCACCACTCAGGGGAAACATTCAGTACTTC. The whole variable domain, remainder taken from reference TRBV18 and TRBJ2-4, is NAGVMQNPRHLVRRRGQEARLRCSPMKGHSHVYWYRQLPEEGLKFMVYLQKENIIDESGMPKERFSAEFPKEGPSILRIQQVVRGDSAAYFCASSPPLRGNIQYFGAGTRLSVL.

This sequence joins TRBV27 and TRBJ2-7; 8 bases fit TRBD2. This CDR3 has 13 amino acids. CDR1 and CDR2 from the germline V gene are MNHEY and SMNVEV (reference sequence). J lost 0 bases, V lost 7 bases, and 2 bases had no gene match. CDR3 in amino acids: CASTGTSSYEQYF. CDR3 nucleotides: TGTGCCAGCACCGGGACTAGCTCCTACGAGCAGTACTTC.

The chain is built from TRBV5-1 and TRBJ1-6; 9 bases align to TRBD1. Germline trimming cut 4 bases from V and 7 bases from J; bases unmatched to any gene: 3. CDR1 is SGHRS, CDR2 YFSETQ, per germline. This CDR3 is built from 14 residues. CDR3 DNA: TGCGCCAGCAGCCCCGGACAGGGGAATTCACCCCTCCACTTT. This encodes CASSPGQGNSPLHF.

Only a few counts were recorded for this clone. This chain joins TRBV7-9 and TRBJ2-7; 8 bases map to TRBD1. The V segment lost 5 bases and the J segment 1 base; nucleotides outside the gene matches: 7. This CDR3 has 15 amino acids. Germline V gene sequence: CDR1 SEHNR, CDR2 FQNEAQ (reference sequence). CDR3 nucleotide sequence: TGTGCCAGCAGCCTCGGACAGGGAATTTCCTACGAGCAGTACTTC. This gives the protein CASSLGQGISYEQYF.

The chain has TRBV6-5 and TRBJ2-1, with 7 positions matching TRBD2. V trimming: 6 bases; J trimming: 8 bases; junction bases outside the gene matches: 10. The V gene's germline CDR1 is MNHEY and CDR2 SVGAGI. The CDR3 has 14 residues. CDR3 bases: TGTGCCAGCAGCCCCTACGGACTAGTGCATGAGCAGTTCTTC. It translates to CASSPYGLVHEQFF.

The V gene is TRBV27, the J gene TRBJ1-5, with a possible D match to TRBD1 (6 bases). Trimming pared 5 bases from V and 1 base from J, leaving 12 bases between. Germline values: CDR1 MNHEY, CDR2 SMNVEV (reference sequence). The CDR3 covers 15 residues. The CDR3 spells CASSPNRVSNQPQHF. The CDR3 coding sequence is TGTGCCAGCAGTCCGAACAGGGTAAGCAATCAGCCCCAGCATTTT.

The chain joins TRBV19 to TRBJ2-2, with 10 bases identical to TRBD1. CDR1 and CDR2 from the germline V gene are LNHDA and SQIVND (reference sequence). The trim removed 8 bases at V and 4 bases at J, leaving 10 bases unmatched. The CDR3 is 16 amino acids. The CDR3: CASSGTGARGTGELFF. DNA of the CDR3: TGTGCCAGTTCCGGGACAGGGGCGCGGGGCACCGGGGAGCTGTTTTTT.

The CDR3 nucleotides are TGCGCCAGCAGCCAACCTTCGTCCGGGACAGGTTTCAATGAGCAGTTCTTC. This sequence encodes CASSQPSSGTGFNEQFF. This sequence joins TRBV4-1 and TRBJ2-1, with 8 bases aligning to TRBD1. The germline CDR1 and CDR2 sequences are MGHRA and YSYEKL. The CDR3 is 17 residues long. Unmatched junction bases numbered 12, after V lost 2 bases and J lost 6 bases.

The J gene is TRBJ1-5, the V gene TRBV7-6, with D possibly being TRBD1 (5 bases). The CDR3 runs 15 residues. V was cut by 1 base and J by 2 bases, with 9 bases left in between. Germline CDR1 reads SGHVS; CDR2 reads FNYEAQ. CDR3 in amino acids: CASSLGRVGNQPQHF. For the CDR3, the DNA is TGTGCCAGCAGCTTAGGCAGGGTCGGCAATCAGCCCCAGCATTTT.

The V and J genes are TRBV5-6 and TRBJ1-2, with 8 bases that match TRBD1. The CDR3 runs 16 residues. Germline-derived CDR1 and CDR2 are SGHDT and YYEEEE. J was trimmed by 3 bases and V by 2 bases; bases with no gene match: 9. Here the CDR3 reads CASSFGQGSPYYGYTF. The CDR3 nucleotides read TGTGCCAGCAGCTTCGGACAGGGTTCCCCTTACTATGGCTACACCTTC.

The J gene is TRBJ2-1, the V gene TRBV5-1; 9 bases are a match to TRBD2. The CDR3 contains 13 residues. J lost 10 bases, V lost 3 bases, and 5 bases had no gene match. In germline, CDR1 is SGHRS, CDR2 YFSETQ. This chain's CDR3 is CASSSRLAEEQFF. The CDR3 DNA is TGCGCCAGCAGCTCGCGACTAGCGGAAGAGCAGTTCTTC.